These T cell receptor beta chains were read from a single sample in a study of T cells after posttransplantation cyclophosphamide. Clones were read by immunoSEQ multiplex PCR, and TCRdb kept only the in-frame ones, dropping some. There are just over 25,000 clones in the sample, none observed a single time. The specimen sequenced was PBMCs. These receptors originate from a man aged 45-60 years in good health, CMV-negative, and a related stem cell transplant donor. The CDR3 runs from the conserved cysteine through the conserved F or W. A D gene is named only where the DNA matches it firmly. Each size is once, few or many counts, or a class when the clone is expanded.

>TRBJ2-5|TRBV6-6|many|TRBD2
TGTGCCAGCAGTTACGGCGGGGGAGGGGAGACCCAGTACTTC
CASSYGGGGETQYF
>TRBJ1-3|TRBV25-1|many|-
TGTGCCAGCAGCAACAGGGCTGGAAACACCATATATTTT
CASSNRAGNTIYF
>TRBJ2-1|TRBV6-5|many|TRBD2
TGTGCCAGCAGAAGACAGGGACTAGCAGATGAGCAGTTCTTC
CASRRQGLADEQFF
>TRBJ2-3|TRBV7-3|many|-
TGTGCCAGCAGCTTAGCCGGGGGCACAGATACGCAGTATTTT
CASSLAGGTDTQYF
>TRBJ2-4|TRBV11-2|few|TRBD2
TGTGCCAGCAGCTCAAGCGGGAGGAGGACCAAAAACATTCAGTACTTC
CASSSSGRRTKNIQYF
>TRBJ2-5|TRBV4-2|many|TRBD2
TGTGCCAGCAGCCAAGGGACCGGGACTAGCGGGAGACAAGAGACCCAGTACTTC
CASSQGTGTSGRQETQYF
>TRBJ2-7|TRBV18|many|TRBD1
TGTGCCAGCTCACGAGAGACAGGGGGTGAGCAGTACTTC
CASSRETGGEQYF
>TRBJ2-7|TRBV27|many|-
TGTGCCAGCAGAATGAGTGGTGGTGGGAGGTCCTACGAGCAGTACTTC
CASRMSGGGRSYEQYF
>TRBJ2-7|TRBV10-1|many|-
TGCGCCAGCTCCGCTTCCCTAGGAGTCTACGAGCAGTACTTC
CASSASLGVYEQYF
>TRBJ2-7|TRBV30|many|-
TGTGCCTGGAGTTGGGCGCAGGGGAATTTCTACGAGCAGTACTTC
CAWSWAQGNFYEQYF
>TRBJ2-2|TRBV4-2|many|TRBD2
TGTGCCAGCAGCCCCTCCTTTTCGATGGCGGGGGGGCCCATCGGGGAGCTGTTTTTT
CASSPSFSMAGGPIGELFF
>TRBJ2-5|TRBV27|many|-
TGTGCCAGCAGTTTAACTTTCCAAGAGACCCAGTACTTC
CASSLTFQETQYF
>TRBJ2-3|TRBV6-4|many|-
TGTGCCAGCAGCTCCGGGGGAAAAGATACGCAGTATTTT
CASSSGGKDTQYF
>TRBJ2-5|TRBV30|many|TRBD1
TGTGCCTGGAGCAGCAGGGGGCCGGAGACCCAGTACTTC
CAWSSRGPETQYF
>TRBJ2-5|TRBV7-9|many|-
TGTGCCAGCAGCCACCCGAGAGAGACCCAGTACTTC
CASSHPRETQYF
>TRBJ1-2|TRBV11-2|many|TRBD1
TGTGCCAGCAGCACCAGCACAGGGGACTATGGCTACACCTTC
CASSTSTGDYGYTF
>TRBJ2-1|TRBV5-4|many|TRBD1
TGTGCCAGCAGCCAGGGACAGGGGGGTGACTACAATGAGCAGTTCTTC
CASSQGQGGDYNEQFF
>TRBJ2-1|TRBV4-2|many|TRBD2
TGTGCCAGCAGCCCACTAGCGGGAGTGCCTGAGCAGTTCTTC
CASSPLAGVPEQFF
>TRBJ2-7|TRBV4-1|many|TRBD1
TGCGCCAGCAGCCACGGGACAGGGGCCTCCTACGAGCAGTACTTC
CASSHGTGASYEQYF
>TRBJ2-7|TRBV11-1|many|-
TGTGCCAGCACCCACTGGGGGCCCCGATCCTACGAGCAGTACTTC
CASTHWGPRSYEQYF
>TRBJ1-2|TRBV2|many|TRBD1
TGTGCCAGCAGTCGAGAGGGGGCAAGCTATGGCTACACCTTC
CASSREGASYGYTF
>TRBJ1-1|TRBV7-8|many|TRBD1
TGTGCCAGCAGCTTAGGGGTCAGGGGGACTGAAGCTTTCTTT
CASSLGVRGTEAFF
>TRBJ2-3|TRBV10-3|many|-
TGTGCCATCAACCCCGGGGACTCTCGCACAGATACGCAGTATTTT
CAINPGDSRTDTQYF
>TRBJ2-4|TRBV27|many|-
TGTGCCAGCAGTTGGTCCAGGGGAACGGTCATTCAGTACTTC
CASSWSRGTVIQYF
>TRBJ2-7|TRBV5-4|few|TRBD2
TGTGCCAGCAGCGGGGGGGGCTACGAGCAGTACTTC
CASSGGGYEQYF
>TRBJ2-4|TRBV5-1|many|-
TGCGCCAGCAGCGTCAGTGTAGCCAAAAACATTCAGTACTTC
CASSVSVAKNIQYF